Below, 29 T cell receptor beta chains from the same sample are listed, as sequenced in a study of CD8 T cells in ankylosing spondylitis. TCRdb re-called the 5' RACE reads with MiXCR, one entry per CDR3 protein. The data show hundreds of thousands of distinct CDR3 sequences, roughly 20% seen once. Sequenced input: blood, either unsorted or a sorted T cell fraction (not recorded which). The receptor set was obtained from a male donor with ankylosing spondylitis or in good health (not recorded which).

The chain joins TRBV28 to TRBJ2-1; 8 positions agree with TRBD2. This CDR3 is 17 amino acids long. Germline CDR1 MDHEN, CDR2 SYDVKM. V lost 1 base and J lost 5; bases outside the gene matches: 10. In nucleotides, the CDR3 is TGTGCCAGCAGTTTATTTAGGCGTGGACTAGCCGACAATGAGCAGTTCTTC. Encoded protein: CASSLFRRGLADNEQFF.

This clonotype has just a few counts. This rearrangement joins TRBV5-1 to TRBJ2-5, with 9 bases fitting TRBD1. The CDR3 covers 16 residues. The germline CDR1 and CDR2 sequences are SGHRS and YFSETQ. With V trimmed by 4 bases and J by 4 bases, 11 bases remained unmatched. In nucleotides, the CDR3 is TGCGCCAGCAGCCTAGGACAGGGGTTCGGAGGAGAGACCCAGTACTTC. This encodes CASSLGQGFGGETQYF.

The chain has TRBV12-3 or TRBV12-4 and TRBJ1-1; D is possibly TRBD1 (5 bases). V lost 3 bases and J 11 bases, leaving 10 bases between the germline ends. CDR3 size: 11 residues. The CDR3, as DNA: TGTGCCAGCAGTTTTGTGGGGGGGGCTTTCTTT. Its protein product is CASSFVGGAFF.

The chain joins TRBV27 to TRBJ1-2; D unresolved. Trimming left V 5 bases short and J 4 bases short, with 11 bases between. The V gene's germline CDR1 is MNHEY and CDR2 SMNVEV (reference sequence). The CDR3 runs to 13 residues. The chain's CDR3 is CASSLINGYGYTF. The DNA for the CDR3 is TGTGCCAGCAGTCTAATTAACGGCTATGGCTACACCTTC.

This clonotype came up a few times. V is TRBV4-1 and J is TRBJ2-3, with 10 bases aligning to TRBD1. Germline values: CDR1 MGHRA, CDR2 YSYEKL. The CDR3 has 16 amino acids. The trim removed 4 bases at V and 1 base at J, leaving 5 bases unmatched. CDR3 nucleotide sequence: TGCGCCAGCAGCCCCCTTGGGACAGGGGGCACAGATACGCAGTATTTT. It codes for CASSPLGTGGTDTQYF.

This clonotype was counted a few times. CDR3 residues: CASSSGGSVETQYF. CDR3 bases: TGCGCCAGCAGCTCGGGGGGGAGCGTAGAGACCCAGTACTTC. The chain carries TRBV5-1 and TRBJ2-5; 8 bases line up with TRBD2. The germline CDR1 and CDR2 sequences are SGHRS and YFSETQ. The CDR3 has 14 residues. V lost 3 bases, J lost 4 bases, and 5 bases stayed unmatched. The full variable domain, its missing parts supplied by reference TRBV5-1 and TRBJ2-5, is KAGVTQTPRYLIKTRGQQVTLSCSPISGHRSVSWYQQTPGQGLQFLFEYFSETQRNKGNFPGRFSGRQFSNSRSEMNVSTLELGDSALYLCASSSGGSVETQYFGPGTRLLVL.

This clonotype was seen more than once but under ten times. The rearrangement uses TRBV5-1 and TRBJ2-3, with TRBD1 identical over 8 bases. V lost 4 bases to trimming and J lost 2 bases; unmatched junction nucleotides: 6. The CDR3 sequence is 15 residues long. Per germline, CDR1 SGHRS and CDR2 YFSETQ. The CDR3 bases are TGCGCCAGCAGCCCGGACAGGGATGTCACAGATACGCAGTATTTT. Translating it yields CASSPDRDVTDTQYF.

This clonotype was detected only a few times. The chain links TRBV29-1 to TRBJ2-1; 8 nucleotides align to TRBD2. J lost 7 bases, V lost 5 bases, and 4 bases had no gene match. Looked up from germline, CDR1 is SQVTM and CDR2 is ANQGSEA. The CDR3 is 12 residues long. The CDR3 DNA follows: TGCAGCGTTCCTGTAGCGGGAAATGAGCAGTTCTTC. Its protein is CSVPVAGNEQFF.

This clonotype turned up a few times. This chain connects TRBV18 to TRBJ2-3, with a weak D call TRBD1 (6 bases). Trimming removed 4 bases at V and 2 bases at J, with 13 bases between. The CDR3 contains 15 residues. Germline V gene data show CDR1 as KGHSH and CDR2 as LQKENI. CDR3 bases: TGTGCCAGCTCACTTGATTGGGGGCCCACAGATACGCAGTATTTT. It specifies CASSLDWGPTDTQYF.

The chain couples TRBV18 to TRBJ1-1; D perhaps matches TRBD1 (5 bases). V dropped 3 bases and J dropped 7 bases, with 15 bases sitting between them. Per the germline V gene, CDR1 is KGHSH and CDR2 is LQKENI. The CDR3 is 14 residues long. The chain's CDR3 is CASSPFVDSHEAFF. The CDR3 DNA is TGTGCCAGCTCACCTTTCGTTGACAGTCATGAAGCTTTCTTT.

A few counts support this clonotype. The rearrangement uses TRBV28 and TRBJ2-1, with TRBD2 matching 9 bases. V lost 8 bases to trimming and J lost 0 bases; unmatched junction nucleotides: 5. Germline V gene data show CDR1 as MDHEN and CDR2 as SYDVKM. The CDR3 extends over 15 amino acids. The CDR3 is CASGSGSLSYNEQFF. CDR3 nucleotides: TGTGCCAGCGGTAGCGGGAGCCTCTCCTACAATGAGCAGTTCTTC.

The V and J genes are TRBV20-1 and TRBJ1-3; possibly TRBD1 for D (5 bases). The CDR3 spans 14 residues. Germline V gene sequence: CDR1 DFQATT, CDR2 SNEGSKA (reference sequence). V was trimmed by 0 bases and J by 5 bases, leaving 11 bases between them. The CDR3: CSARDGAVRNTIYF. For the CDR3, the DNA is TGCAGTGCTAGAGATGGGGCAGTTAGAAACACCATATATTTT.

About this clonotype: A junction boundary mismatches the germline segment, possibly from a read error. The genes are TRBV28 and TRBJ1-4; D is possibly TRBD1 (5 bases). Germline V gene sequence: CDR1 MDHEN, CDR2 SYDVKM. The CDR3 is made up of 15 amino acids. CDR3 sequence: CANSLVKGAGEKLFF. Written as DNA, the CDR3 is TGTGCCAACAGTTTGGTGAAAGGGGCGGGTGAAAAACTGTTTTTT.

The chain uses TRBV20-1 and TRBJ2-5; 10 nucleotides align to TRBD2. The germline CDR1 and CDR2 sequences are DFQATT and SNEGSKA (reference sequence). This CDR3 spans 15 amino acids. V dropped 0 bases and J dropped 4; count of bases not matched to a gene: 5. The CDR3 nucleotides are TGCAGTGCTAGAGATGTTAGCGGGGGGAGAGAGACCCAGTACTTC. This gives the protein CSARDVSGGRETQYF.

This clonotype showed up many times. The J gene is TRBJ2-6, the V gene TRBV10-3; either TRBD1 or TRBD2 may fit D (6 bases each). The germline CDR1 and CDR2 sequences are ENHRY and SYGVKD. The CDR3 length is 14 residues. The ends were cut back, 6 bases at V and 2 bases at J, with 8 bases in the middle. The CDR3 DNA reads as TGTGCCATCAGGGGGGGCCCTGGGGCCAACGTCCTGACTTTC. It yields the protein CAIRGGPGANVLTF.

This clonotype was observed many times. V gene TRBV5-1 combines with J gene TRBJ1-1; D unresolved. The CDR3 spans 15 residues. Germline CDR1 SGHRS, CDR2 YFSETQ. V gave up 0 bases and J gave up 0 bases, with 9 bases separating them. The DNA of the CDR3 is TGCGCCAGCAGCTTGGAGTGGGGTTTGAACACTGAAGCTTTCTTT. This gives the protein CASSLEWGLNTEAFF.

This clonotype appeared a single time. The chain joins TRBV12-3 or TRBV12-4 to TRBJ1-4; 7 nucleotides match TRBD1. The CDR3 runs 15 residues. The V gene end was trimmed by 6 bases and the J gene end by 5 bases; junction bases not matched to a gene: 9. CDR3 coding DNA: TGTGCCAGCAGAGCTGCAGGGGGGGAAAATGAAAAACTGTTTTTT. This sequence encodes CASRAAGGENEKLFF.

The V call is TRBV25-1, the J call TRBJ1-4; D is undetermined. The CDR3 is made up of 11 amino acids. Per the germline V gene, CDR1 is MGHDK and CDR2 is SYGVNS. Trimming took 7 bases from V and 7 from J, leaving 7 bases between them. In DNA, the CDR3 is TGTGCCAGCACTCTCGGTGAAAAACTGTTTTTT. Protein product: CASTLGEKLFF.

V and J are TRBV7-9 and TRBJ2-1, with 14 bases that match TRBD2. CDR1 SEHNR and CDR2 FQNEAQ come from the germline V gene (reference sequence). V lost 5 bases to trimming and J lost 5 bases; unmatched junction nucleotides: 8. CDR3 length equals 17 residues. CDR3 region: CASSPGLAGVVDNEQFF. The CDR3 DNA is TGTGCCAGCAGCCCGGGACTAGCGGGGGTCGTAGACAATGAGCAGTTCTTC.

This clonotype has a handful of counts. The chain combines TRBV5-1 with TRBJ1-4, with TRBD1 identical over 8 bases. The CDR3 is made up of 14 amino acids. Unmatched junction bases numbered 5, after V lost 4 bases and J lost 6 bases. The germline V gene encodes CDR1 SGHRS and CDR2 YFSETQ. Here the CDR3 DNA reads TGCGCCAGCAGCCCGACAGGGGATTATGAAAAACTGTTTTTT. Encoded protein: CASSPTGDYEKLFF.

This clonotype was counted many times. This chain links TRBV12-5 with TRBJ2-5; 7 bases agree with TRBD2. This CDR3 is built from 13 residues. With 0 bases clipped from V and 7 bases from J, the junction kept 2 bases outside the gene matches. CDR1 and CDR2 from the germline V gene are LGHNT and FRNRAP. The chain's CDR3 is CASGLVSGGTQYF. CDR3 DNA: TGTGCTAGTGGTTTGGTATCGGGGGGGACCCAGTACTTC.

The chain has TRBV15 and TRBJ2-5; D ambiguous. The CDR3 contains 14 residues. Germline loops: CDR1 LNHNV, CDR2 YYDKDF (reference sequence). Trimming cost V 3 bases and J 2 bases, with 10 bases left between them. This chain's CDR3 is CATSRDPRQETQYF. In DNA, the CDR3 is TGTGCCACCAGCAGGGACCCGAGGCAAGAGACCCAGTACTTC.

This clonotype was detected only a few times. The chain links TRBV5-1 to TRBJ2-5; D is perhaps TRBD2 (6 bases). Germline V CDR1 and CDR2: SGHRS, YFSETQ. V dropped 0 bases and J dropped 4 bases, with 13 bases sitting between them. The CDR3 length is 15 residues. The CDR3 region has the DNA TGCGCCAGCAGCTTGGATGCGGGGAGGCGAGAGACCCAGTACTTC. This gives the protein CASSLDAGRRETQYF.

V is TRBV20-1 and J is TRBJ2-2; D gene uncertain. V lost 0 bases, J lost 5 bases, and 4 bases lay in between. The CDR3 contains 12 residues. Germline V gene data show CDR1 as DFQATT and CDR2 as SNEGSKA (reference sequence). This CDR3 is CSARDRTGELFF. The DNA for the CDR3 is TGCAGTGCTAGAGATCGGACCGGGGAGCTGTTTTTT.

This clonotype appeared many times. The chain joins TRBV5-1 to TRBJ2-3; 8 bases map to TRBD2. The V gene's germline CDR1 is SGHRS and CDR2 YFSETQ. CDR3 length equals 15 residues. J gave up 2 bases and V 2 bases, and 4 bases lay outside the gene matches. CDR3: CASSFAGGYTDTQYF. In DNA, the CDR3 is TGCGCCAGCAGCTTCGCGGGGGGATACACAGATACGCAGTATTTT.

The chain carries TRBV7-3 and TRBJ2-1; D gene ambiguous. Germline assignment: CDR1 SGHTA and CDR2 FQGTGA. Trimming removed 0 bases at V and 3 bases at J, with 3 bases between. The CDR3 sequence is 13 residues long. Written as DNA, the CDR3 is TGTGCCAGCAGCTTAACTCTCTACAATGAGCAGTTCTTC. Translation gives CASSLTLYNEQFF.

The chain joins TRBV12-3 or TRBV12-4 to TRBJ2-1, with D uncertain. Between the trimmed V and J ends, which lost 2 bases and 6 bases, there was a span of 8 bases. The CDR3 is 13 residues long. CDR3 sequence: CASSLPTTNEQFF. The CDR3 nucleotides are TGTGCCAGCAGTTTACCCACAACCAATGAGCAGTTCTTC.

The V call is TRBV15, the J call TRBJ1-6; D uncertain. The CDR3 extends over 15 amino acids. V lost 0 bases and J lost 14, with 17 bases in between. The germline CDR1 and CDR2 sequences are LNHNV and YYDKDF (reference sequence). The CDR3 nucleotides read TGTGCCACCAGCAGAGATCCTTCACCGAGCAGGTCCCTCCACTTT. Translation gives CATSRDPSPSRSLHF. The full variable domain, in which reference TRBV15 and TRBJ1-6 provide the parts outside the CDR3, is DAMVIQNPRYQVTQFGKPVTLSCSQTLNHNVMYWYQQKSSQAPKLLFHYYDKDFNNEADTPDNFQSRRPNTSFCFLDIRSPGLGDTAMYLCATSRDPSPSRSLHFGNGTRLTVT.

This sequence joins TRBV24-1 and TRBJ2-2; D remains ambiguous. Germline CDR1 is KGHDR and CDR2 is SFDVKD. The length of the CDR3 is 15 residues. The germline V and J ends were trimmed by 0 bases and 1 base, with 5 bases remaining between them. Here the CDR3 DNA reads TGTGCCACCAGTGATTTGCGGAGGAACACCGGGGAGCTGTTTTTT. Protein product: CATSDLRRNTGELFF.